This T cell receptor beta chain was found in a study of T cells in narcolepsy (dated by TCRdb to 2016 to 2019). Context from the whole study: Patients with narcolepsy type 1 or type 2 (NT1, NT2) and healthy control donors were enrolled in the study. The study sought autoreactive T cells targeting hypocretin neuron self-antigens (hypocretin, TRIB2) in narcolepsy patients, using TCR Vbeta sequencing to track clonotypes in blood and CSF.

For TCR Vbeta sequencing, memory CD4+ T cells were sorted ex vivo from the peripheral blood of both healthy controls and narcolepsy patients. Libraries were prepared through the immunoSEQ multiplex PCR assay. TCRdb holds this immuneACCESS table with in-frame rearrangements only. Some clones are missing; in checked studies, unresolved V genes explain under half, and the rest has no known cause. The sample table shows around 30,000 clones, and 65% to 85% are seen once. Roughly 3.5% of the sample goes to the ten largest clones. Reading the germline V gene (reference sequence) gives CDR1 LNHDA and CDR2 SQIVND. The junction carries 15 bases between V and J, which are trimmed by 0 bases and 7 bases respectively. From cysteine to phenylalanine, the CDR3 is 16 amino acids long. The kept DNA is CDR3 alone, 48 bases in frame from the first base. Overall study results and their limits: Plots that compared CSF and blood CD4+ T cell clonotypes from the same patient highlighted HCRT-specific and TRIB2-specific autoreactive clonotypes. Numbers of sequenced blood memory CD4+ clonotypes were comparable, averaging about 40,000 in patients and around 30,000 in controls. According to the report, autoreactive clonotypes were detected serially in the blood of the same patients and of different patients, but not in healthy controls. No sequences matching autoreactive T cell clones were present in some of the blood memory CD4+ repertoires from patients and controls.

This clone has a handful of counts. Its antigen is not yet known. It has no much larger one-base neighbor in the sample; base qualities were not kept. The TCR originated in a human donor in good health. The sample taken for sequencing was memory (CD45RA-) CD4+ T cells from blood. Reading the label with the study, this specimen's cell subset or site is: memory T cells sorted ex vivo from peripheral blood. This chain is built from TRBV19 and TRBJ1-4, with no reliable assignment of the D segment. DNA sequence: TGTGCCAGTAGTATAGATAACACCAGGATGGGTGAAAAACTGTTTTTT. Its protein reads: CASSIDNTRMGEKLFF.